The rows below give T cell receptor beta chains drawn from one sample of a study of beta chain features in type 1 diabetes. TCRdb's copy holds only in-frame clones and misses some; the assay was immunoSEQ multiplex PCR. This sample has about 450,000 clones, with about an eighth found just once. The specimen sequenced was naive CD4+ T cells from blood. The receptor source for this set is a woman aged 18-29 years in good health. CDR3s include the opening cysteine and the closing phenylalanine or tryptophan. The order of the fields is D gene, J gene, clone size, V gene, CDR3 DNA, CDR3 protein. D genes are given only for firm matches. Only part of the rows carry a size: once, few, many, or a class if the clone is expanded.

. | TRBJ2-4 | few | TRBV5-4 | TGTGCCAGCAGCGATACACCCAGGGCGGGGAACATTCAGTACTTC | CASSDTPRAGNIQYF
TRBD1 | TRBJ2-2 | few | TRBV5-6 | TGTGCCAGCAGGGAAACAGGGGGAGACACCGGGGAGCTGTTTTTT | CASRETGGDTGELFF
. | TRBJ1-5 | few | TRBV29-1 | TGCAGCGTCCAGGACAACCCAATCAGCCCCCAGCATTTT | CSVQDNPISPQHF
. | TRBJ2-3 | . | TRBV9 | TGTGCCAGCAGCCCAGGGGGGATCACAGATACGCAGTATTTT | CASSPGGITDTQYF
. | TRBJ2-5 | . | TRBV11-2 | TGTGCCAGCAGCTTAGGGCTAGCGAGGGAGACCCAGTACTTC | CASSLGLARETQYF
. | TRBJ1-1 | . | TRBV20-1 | TGCAGTGTAACGGTTTACCCTGAAGCTTTCTTT | CSVTVYPEAFF
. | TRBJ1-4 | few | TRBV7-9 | TGTGCCAGCAGCCCGATCAGGGCCCCTAATGAAAAACTGTTTTTT | CASSPIRAPNEKLFF
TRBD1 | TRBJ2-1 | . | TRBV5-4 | TGTGCCAGCAGCTATCCGGGACAGCCCTACAATGAGCAGTTCTTC | CASSYPGQPYNEQFF
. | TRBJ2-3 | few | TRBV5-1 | TGCGCCAGCAGCTTGGCCCATAGCGGCCCCCCAGATACGCAGTATTTT | CASSLAHSGPPDTQYF
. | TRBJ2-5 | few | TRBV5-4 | TGTGCCAGCAGCTTGGGACAAGAGACCCAGTACTTC | CASSLGQETQYF
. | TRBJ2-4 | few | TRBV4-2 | TGTGCCAGCAGCCCCGGCGATCTGCCCGCCAAAAACATTCAGTACTTC | CASSPGDLPAKNIQYF
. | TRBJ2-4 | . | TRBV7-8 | TGTGCCAGCAGCCCGAAGTTGGCTATAGCCAAAAACATTCAGTACTTC | CASSPKLAIAKNIQYF
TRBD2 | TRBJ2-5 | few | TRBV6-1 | TGTGCCAGCACGAGACTAGCGGATTCCCAAGAGACCCAGTACTTC | CASTRLADSQETQYF
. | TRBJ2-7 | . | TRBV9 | TGTGCCAGCAGCTTCCGACAGGGAGGTCCCGAGCAGTACTTC | CASSFRQGGPEQYF
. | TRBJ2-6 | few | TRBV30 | TGTGCCTGGAAGACTGCCTCTGGGGCCAACGTCCTGACTTTC | CAWKTASGANVLTF
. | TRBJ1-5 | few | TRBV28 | TGTGCCAGCAGGACGCGCCCGGAGGCAGGCAATCAGCCCCAGCATTTT | CASRTRPEAGNQPQHF
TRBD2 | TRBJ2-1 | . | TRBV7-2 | TGTGCCAGCAGCCGCGCTAGCGGGAGGTACAATGAGCAGTTCTTC | CASSRASGRYNEQFF
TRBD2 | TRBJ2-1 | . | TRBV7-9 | TGTGCCAGCAGCTTAAGCGGGGGCTCCGGCAATGAGCAGTTCTTC | CASSLSGGSGNEQFF
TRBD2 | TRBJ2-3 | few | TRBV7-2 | TGTGCCAGTAGACTAGCGGGAACTAGCACAGATACGCAGTATTTT | CASRLAGTSTDTQYF
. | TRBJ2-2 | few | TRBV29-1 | TGCAGCGTTGGTGATCTCGGGCGCGAGGAGCTGTTTTTT | CSVGDLGREELFF
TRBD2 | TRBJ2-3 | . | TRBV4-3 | TGCGCCAGCAGCCCTGACCGACTAGCGGGAGAAGATACGCAGTATTTT | CASSPDRLAGEDTQYF
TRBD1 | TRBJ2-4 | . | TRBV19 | TGTGCCAGTAAGGGACAGGGGGACAAAAACATTCAGTACTTC | CASKGQGDKNIQYF
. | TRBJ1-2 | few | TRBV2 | TGTGCCAGCAGTGAAGAGCAGGAAGCTAACTATGGCTACACCTTC | CASSEEQEANYGYTF